The 12 T cell receptor beta chains presented below share a single source sample, sequenced in a study of T cell responses to AZD1222 COVID-19 vaccine. Clones were sequenced by immunoSEQ multiplex PCR, and TCRdb holds only the in-frame ones, with some missing. The table shows some 140,000 clones, with around 90% occurring only once. Sequencing was performed on peripheral blood, taken on day 0 of AZD1222 vaccination. These TCRs come from an adult in good health.

CDR3 sequence (DNA): TGTGCCAGCATCAACAGGCGATCTAGCACAGATACGCAGTATTTT. Encoded protein: CASINRRSSTDTQYF. The gene calls are TRBV5-8 and TRBJ2-3, with D possibly TRBD1 on 5 matching bases. The V end was cut by 6 bases, the J end by 0 bases, with 14 bases between. The CDR3 loop spans 15 amino acids. Germline CDR1 SGHTS, CDR2 YDEGEE.

The gene calls are TRBV4-3 and TRBJ1-2, with 7 bases matching TRBD1. After removal of 1 base from V and 1 base from J, the junction contained 6 bases not matched to a gene. Germline V gene sequence: CDR1 LGHNA, CDR2 YSLEER. The CDR3 length is 16 residues. DNA of the CDR3: TGCGCCAGCAGCCAAGGGACAGGACTAATTAACTATGGCTACACCTTC. Encoded protein: CASSQGTGLINYGYTF.

The chain employs TRBV10-2 and TRBJ2-1, with D perhaps being TRBD1 or TRBD2 (7 bases each). Looked up from germline, CDR1 is WSHSY and CDR2 is SAAADI. Trimming pared 10 bases from V and 4 bases from J, leaving 17 bases between. The CDR3 extends over 14 amino acids. CDR3 in amino acids: CATNPGGDYNEQFF. The CDR3 DNA reads as TGCGCCACCAATCCAGGGGGGGATTACAATGAGCAGTTCTTC.

V usage is TRBV30 and J usage is TRBJ2-7; D possibly corresponds to TRBD2 (6 bases). The germline V gene has CDR1 GTSNPN and CDR2 SVGIG (reference sequence). V lost 0 bases, J lost 3 bases, and 9 bases lay in between. The CDR3 runs to 13 residues. The CDR3 nucleotides are TGTGCCTGGAGTGTTGATAGCGGCTACGAGCAGTACTTC. It is translated as CAWSVDSGYEQYF. The full variable domain, its missing parts supplied by reference TRBV30 and TRBJ2-7, is SQTIHQWPATLVQPVGSPLSLECTVEGTSNPNLYWYRQAAGRGLQLLFYSVGIGQISSEVPQNLSASRPQDRQFILSSKKLLLSDSGFYLCAWSVDSGYEQYFGPGTRLTVT.

This clone appeared once. The chain employs TRBV5-6 and TRBJ1-5; possible D gene TRBD1, 5 bases. The CDR3 runs 14 residues. In germline, CDR1 is SGHDT, CDR2 YYEEEE. The V end was cut by 3 bases, the J end by 6 bases, with 13 bases between. This CDR3 reads CASSSGAGPQPQHF. CDR3 DNA: TGTGCCAGCAGCTCTGGGGCAGGCCCTCAGCCCCAGCATTTT.

This rearrangement joins TRBV27 to TRBJ2-5; no clear D. Germline V lookup: CDR1 MNHEY, CDR2 SMNVEV (reference sequence). This CDR3 spans 13 amino acids. V was trimmed by 6 bases and J by 4 bases, leaving 12 bases between them. CDR3 nucleotide sequence: TGTGCCAGCAGGGCTCAGGAGAGAGAGACCCAGTACTTC. Translation: CASRAQERETQYF.

This chain uses TRBV6-6 with TRBJ1-6, with D uncertain. The germline V gene has CDR1 MNHNY and CDR2 SVGAGI (reference sequence). The CDR3 has 12 residues. V lost 4 bases to trimming and J lost 10 bases, with 8 bases between them. CDR3 residues: CASSWADSPLHF. In DNA form, the CDR3 reads TGTGCCAGCAGTTGGGCAGACTCACCCCTCCACTTT.

The V call is TRBV5-5, the J call TRBJ2-2; D is undetermined. Germline lookup yields CDR1 SGHKS and CDR2 YYEKEE (reference sequence). The CDR3 totals 18 residues. Trimming took 1 base from V and 0 from J, leaving 16 bases between them. The CDR3 region has the DNA TGTGCCAGCAGCTTGTTCCTGGGCCTGCCGTCGAACACCGGGGAGCTGTTTTTT. This translates into CASSLFLGLPSNTGELFF.

The chain is built from TRBV7-9 and TRBJ2-3, with D perhaps given as TRBD1 or TRBD2 (5 bases each). V was pared by 1 base and J by 8 bases, with 7 bases between. The CDR3 spans 12 residues. Germline V gives CDR1 SEHNR, CDR2 FQNEAQ (reference sequence). In DNA form, the CDR3 reads TGTGCCAGCAGCTTAGTCGGGGCTACGCAGTATTTT. It is translated as CASSLVGATQYF.

This clone is a singleton in its sample. The chain carries TRBV3-1 (or the pseudogene TRBV3-2) and TRBJ2-1; tentatively, D is TRBD1 or TRBD2 (6 bases each). Looked up from germline, CDR1 is LGHDT and CDR2 is YNNKEL (reference sequence). The CDR3 spans 16 residues. Trimming stripped 1 base from V and 4 bases from J, with 14 bases between. The CDR3 nucleotides read TGTGCCAGCAGCCAAGGGTGGGGGGCTTTATACAATGAGCAGTTCTTC. Its translation is CASSQGWGALYNEQFF.

The chain combines TRBV11-2 with TRBJ1-6, with D unresolved. This CDR3 comprises 12 residues. The germline V gene encodes CDR1 SGHAT and CDR2 FQNNGV. V was trimmed by 0 bases and J by 15 bases, leaving 9 bases between them. In DNA, the CDR3 is TGTGCCAGCAGCTTAGAAATCAGAGTCCTCCACTTT. Translating gives CASSLEIRVLHF.

This clone came up once. V is TRBV7-3 and J is TRBJ2-3, with 7 bases aligning to TRBD2. V dropped 5 bases and J dropped 0; count of bases not matched to a gene: 8. CDR1 SGHTA and CDR2 FQGTGA come from the germline V gene. CDR3 size: 16 residues. The CDR3 nucleotides are TGTGCCAGCAGCCCGGCGTCAGCGGGAAGCACAGATACGCAGTATTTT. Translation gives CASSPASAGSTDTQYF.